This T cell receptor beta chain was profiled in a study of blood T cell repertoires in COVID-19. Study information: From T cells, B-cell-depleted T cells, or PBMCs came the material, which was cDNA or gDNA.

The participants were between about 18 and 90 years old and came from 24 US areas. Allocation to cohorts depended on clinical history reported by the participants. V was trimmed by 7 bases and J by 5 bases, leaving 15 bases between them. Germline V lookup: CDR1 MNHEY, CDR2 SVGAGI. The CDR3 extends over 14 amino acids. Original methodology: Amplification of reference gene primers was used by the study to estimate nucleated cell counts. Profiling relied on immunoSEQ multiplex PCR, and the TCRdb table lists in-frame clones only, not all of them. From that table come the V and J calls and clone size; the DNA was used to work out D and trimming. Here the sample spans 400,000 to 450,000 clones, 90% being singletons.

The chain employs TRBV6-5 and TRBJ1-5, with D possibly matching TRBD1 (6 bases). The receptor's source is a man younger than 30 who had recovered from COVID-19. Sequencing was performed on PBMCs or T cells enriched from blood (not recorded which). The CDR3 nucleotides read TGTGCCAGCACCCCTTACAGGGAGCATCAGCCCCAGCATTTT. Translated: CASTPYREHQPQHF.